A selection of T cell receptor beta chains follows, all from one sample in a study of blood T cell dynamics during melanoma immunotherapy. Profiled with immunoSEQ multiplex PCR; TCRdb holds only in-frame clones, not every one. Among approximately 13,000 clones listed, 80% to 90% were seen once. The material was blood, obtained from a patient treated with checkpoint blockade. The receptors shown here come from a human donor with melanoma. The CDR3 runs from the conserved cysteine through the conserved F or W. Each record gives: clone size, J gene, D gene, V gene, CDR3 DNA, CDR3 protein. D genes are given only for firm matches. A clone size is listed for some rows: how often the clone was seen (once, few, many), or a class if it is expanded.

.,TRBJ2-7,TRBD2,TRBV7-2,TGTGCCAGCAGCTTCCAGAGCGGGAGTAGTGAGCAGTACTTC,CASSFQSGSSEQYF
.,TRBJ1-1,.,TRBV27,TGTGCCAGCAGCAAGAATGGGGTCACTGAAGCTTTCTTT,CASSKNGVTEAFF
once,TRBJ2-7,TRBD2,TRBV6-5,TGTGCCAGCAGTTCCCTTAGCGGGAGGGCCAACGAGCAGTACTTC,CASSSLSGRANEQYF
.,TRBJ1-2,TRBD1,TRBV27,TGTGCCAGCAGTCTGAGACAGGGGGTTTGGGGCTATGGCTACACCTTC,CASSLRQGVWGYGYTF
.,TRBJ2-3,TRBD1,TRBV19,TGTGCCAGTAGCTACAGGGGAAGCACAGATACGCAGTATTTT,CASSYRGSTDTQYF
.,TRBJ2-7,TRBD1,TRBV28,TGTGCCAGCAGCCATTTGGGGGGGGGACAGGGAAACCCCTACGAGCAGTACTTC,CASSHLGGGQGNPYEQYF
.,TRBJ1-5,TRBD1,TRBV28,TGTGCCAGCAGTTCCCAGGGGGGGTTAGGGCCCCAGCATTTT,CASSSQGGLGPQHF
few,TRBJ2-1,.,TRBV6-5,TGTGCCAGCAGTCCAGCCGGAGGCAATGAGCAGTTCTTC,CASSPAGGNEQFF
.,TRBJ1-6,.,TRBV6-5,TGTGCCAGCAGTCAACAGGGTTCCTCACCCCTCCACTTT,CASSQQGSSPLHF
.,TRBJ2-5,TRBD1,TRBV19,TGTGCCAGTAGACAGGGGTCTCGCTCCGGAGAGCAGTACTTC,CASRQGSRSGEQYF
once,TRBJ1-4,TRBD1,TRBV30,TGTGCCTGGACCCTGGGACAGGTTGCAACTAATGAAAAACTGTTTTTT,CAWTLGQVATNEKLFF
.,TRBJ2-2,.,TRBV7-2,TGTGCCAGCAGGGAGCAAGGTTGGGACACCGGGGAGCTGTTTTTT,CASREQGWDTGELFF
.,TRBJ2-2,.,TRBV10-3,TGTGCCATCAGTGAGAAGGAAACCGGGGAGCTGTTTTTT,CAISEKETGELFF
.,TRBJ1-1,TRBD1,TRBV27,TGTGCCAGCAGCACTCAGGGTCGGGGACAGGGGGCTTTGGGCACTGAAGCTTTCTTT,CASSTQGRGQGALGTEAFF
.,TRBJ2-5,TRBD1,TRBV11-1,TGTGCCAGCAGCTTTGGTGACAGGGGATTGAGAGAGACCCAGTACTTC,CASSFGDRGLRETQYF
.,TRBJ2-3,TRBD2,TRBV2,TGTGCCAGCAGTGAACCTAGCGGGATCACAGATACGCAGTATTTT,CASSEPSGITDTQYF
.,TRBJ2-7,TRBD1,TRBV18,TGTGCCAGCTCACCTGACAGGGACTCCTACGAGCAGTACTTC,CASSPDRDSYEQYF
.,TRBJ1-2,TRBD1,TRBV18,TGTGCCAGCTCACTGGGACAGTCCTATGGCTACACCTTC,CASSLGQSYGYTF
.,TRBJ1-5,.,TRBV28,TGTGCCAGCAGTTTATGGCGTCCCGGGTCAGTAAATCAGCCCCAGCATTTT,CASSLWRPGSVNQPQHF
.,TRBJ2-1,.,TRBV6-5,TGTGCCAGCAGTTACGGGCAGCGAAACAATGAGCAGTTCTTC,CASSYGQRNNEQFF
.,TRBJ2-5,.,TRBV9,TGTGCCAGCAGCGTAGGAGCACAGGCGACTCAAGAGACCCAGTACTTC,CASSVGAQATQETQYF
.,TRBJ2-1,TRBD1,TRBV19,TGTGCCAGTAGTATAAGAAGATTGGACAGGGATGGTCACCTCCAGTTCTTC,CASSIRRLDRDGHLQFF
.,TRBJ1-2,.,TRBV11-2,TGTGCCAGCAGCTTGAACAGGGACGGCTACACCTTC,CASSLNRDGYTF
.,TRBJ2-1,.,TRBV27,TGTGCCAGCAGTTTCCCCCGGCAGGGTGTAAATGAGCAGTTCTTC,CASSFPRQGVNEQFF